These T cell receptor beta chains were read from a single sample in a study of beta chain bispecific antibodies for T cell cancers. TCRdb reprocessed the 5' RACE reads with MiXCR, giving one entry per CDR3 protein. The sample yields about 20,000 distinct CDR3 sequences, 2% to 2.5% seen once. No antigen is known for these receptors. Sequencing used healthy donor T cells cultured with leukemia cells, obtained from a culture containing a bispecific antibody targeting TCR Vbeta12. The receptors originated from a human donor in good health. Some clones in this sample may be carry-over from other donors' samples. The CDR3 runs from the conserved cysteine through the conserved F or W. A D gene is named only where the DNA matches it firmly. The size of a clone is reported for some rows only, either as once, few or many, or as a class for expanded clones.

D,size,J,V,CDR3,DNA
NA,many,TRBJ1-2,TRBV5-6,CASTPEWFGPPEVNGYTF,TGTGCCAGCACGCCAGAGTGGTTCGGACCGCCGGAGGTTAATGGCTACACCTTC
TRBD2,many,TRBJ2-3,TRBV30,CAWSVGGDYTDTQYF,TGTGCCTGGAGTGTAGGCGGGGACTATACAGATACGCAGTATTTT
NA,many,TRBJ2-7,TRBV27,CASSSGQRGPEYF,TGTGCCAGCAGTTCAGGCCAAAGGGGCCCAGAGTACTTC
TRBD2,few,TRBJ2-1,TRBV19,CASSSGGYNEQFF,TGTGCCAGTAGTAGCGGGGGTTACAATGAGCAGTTCTTC
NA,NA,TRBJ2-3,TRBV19,CASSDWGTDTQYF,TGTGCCAGTTCCGACTGGGGCACAGATACGCAGTATTTT
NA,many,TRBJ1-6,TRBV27,CASSLSNREDSYNSPLHF,TGTGCCAGCAGTTTATCGAACAGGGAAGACTCCTATAATTCACCCCTCCACTTT
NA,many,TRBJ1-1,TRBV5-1,CASSFVLQSEGNTEAFF,TGCGCCAGCAGCTTTGTACTACAGTCCGAGGGGAACACTGAAGCTTTCTTT
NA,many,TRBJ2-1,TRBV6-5,CASSTPGIGPGDYNEQFF,TGTGCCAGCAGTACCCCGGGGATAGGCCCGGGGGACTACAATGAGCAGTTCTTC
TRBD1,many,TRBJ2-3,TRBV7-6,CASSYRQGGSADTQYF,TGTGCCAGCAGCTACCGACAGGGTGGGAGCGCAGATACGCAGTATTTT
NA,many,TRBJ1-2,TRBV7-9,CASSLKGQNYGYTF,TGTGCCAGCAGCTTAAAAGGACAGAACTATGGCTACACCTTC
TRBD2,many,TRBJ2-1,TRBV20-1,CSAPGSGGLSSYNEQFF,TGCAGTGCTCCTGGCAGCGGGGGCCTTAGCTCCTACAATGAGCAGTTCTTC
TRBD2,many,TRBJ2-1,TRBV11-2,CASSLDAGGAYNEQFF,TGTGCCAGCAGCTTAGACGCGGGGGGGGCCTACAATGAGCAGTTCTTC
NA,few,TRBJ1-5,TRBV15,CATSLSGTNQPQHF,TGTGCCACCTCACTTTCAGGGACCAATCAGCCCCAGCATTTT
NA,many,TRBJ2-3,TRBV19,CASSDTTEGQYF,TGTGCCAGTAGTGACACGACAGAGGGGCAGTATTTT
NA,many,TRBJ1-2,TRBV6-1,CASTQGHGYTF,TGTGCCAGCACTCAGGGCCATGGCTACACCTTC
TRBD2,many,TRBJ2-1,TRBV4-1,CASKSVAGAPEQFF,TGCGCCAGCAAGTCGGTAGCGGGGGCCCCCGAGCAGTTCTTC
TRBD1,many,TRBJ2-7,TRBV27,CASSPSGQLYEQYF,TGTGCCAGCAGTCCCTCGGGACAGCTCTACGAGCAGTACTTC
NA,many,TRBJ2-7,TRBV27,CASSLGSSQTIRYF,TGTGCCAGCAGTTTAGGCAGTTCCCAAACTATACGGTACTTC
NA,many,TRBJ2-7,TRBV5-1,CASSLEGGTTSYEQYF,TGCGCCAGCAGCTTGGAGGGGGGAACCACTTCGTACGAGCAGTACTTC
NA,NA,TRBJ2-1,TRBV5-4,CASSSGTKQGEQFF,TGTGCCAGCAGCTCAGGGACTAAACAGGGTGAGCAGTTCTTC